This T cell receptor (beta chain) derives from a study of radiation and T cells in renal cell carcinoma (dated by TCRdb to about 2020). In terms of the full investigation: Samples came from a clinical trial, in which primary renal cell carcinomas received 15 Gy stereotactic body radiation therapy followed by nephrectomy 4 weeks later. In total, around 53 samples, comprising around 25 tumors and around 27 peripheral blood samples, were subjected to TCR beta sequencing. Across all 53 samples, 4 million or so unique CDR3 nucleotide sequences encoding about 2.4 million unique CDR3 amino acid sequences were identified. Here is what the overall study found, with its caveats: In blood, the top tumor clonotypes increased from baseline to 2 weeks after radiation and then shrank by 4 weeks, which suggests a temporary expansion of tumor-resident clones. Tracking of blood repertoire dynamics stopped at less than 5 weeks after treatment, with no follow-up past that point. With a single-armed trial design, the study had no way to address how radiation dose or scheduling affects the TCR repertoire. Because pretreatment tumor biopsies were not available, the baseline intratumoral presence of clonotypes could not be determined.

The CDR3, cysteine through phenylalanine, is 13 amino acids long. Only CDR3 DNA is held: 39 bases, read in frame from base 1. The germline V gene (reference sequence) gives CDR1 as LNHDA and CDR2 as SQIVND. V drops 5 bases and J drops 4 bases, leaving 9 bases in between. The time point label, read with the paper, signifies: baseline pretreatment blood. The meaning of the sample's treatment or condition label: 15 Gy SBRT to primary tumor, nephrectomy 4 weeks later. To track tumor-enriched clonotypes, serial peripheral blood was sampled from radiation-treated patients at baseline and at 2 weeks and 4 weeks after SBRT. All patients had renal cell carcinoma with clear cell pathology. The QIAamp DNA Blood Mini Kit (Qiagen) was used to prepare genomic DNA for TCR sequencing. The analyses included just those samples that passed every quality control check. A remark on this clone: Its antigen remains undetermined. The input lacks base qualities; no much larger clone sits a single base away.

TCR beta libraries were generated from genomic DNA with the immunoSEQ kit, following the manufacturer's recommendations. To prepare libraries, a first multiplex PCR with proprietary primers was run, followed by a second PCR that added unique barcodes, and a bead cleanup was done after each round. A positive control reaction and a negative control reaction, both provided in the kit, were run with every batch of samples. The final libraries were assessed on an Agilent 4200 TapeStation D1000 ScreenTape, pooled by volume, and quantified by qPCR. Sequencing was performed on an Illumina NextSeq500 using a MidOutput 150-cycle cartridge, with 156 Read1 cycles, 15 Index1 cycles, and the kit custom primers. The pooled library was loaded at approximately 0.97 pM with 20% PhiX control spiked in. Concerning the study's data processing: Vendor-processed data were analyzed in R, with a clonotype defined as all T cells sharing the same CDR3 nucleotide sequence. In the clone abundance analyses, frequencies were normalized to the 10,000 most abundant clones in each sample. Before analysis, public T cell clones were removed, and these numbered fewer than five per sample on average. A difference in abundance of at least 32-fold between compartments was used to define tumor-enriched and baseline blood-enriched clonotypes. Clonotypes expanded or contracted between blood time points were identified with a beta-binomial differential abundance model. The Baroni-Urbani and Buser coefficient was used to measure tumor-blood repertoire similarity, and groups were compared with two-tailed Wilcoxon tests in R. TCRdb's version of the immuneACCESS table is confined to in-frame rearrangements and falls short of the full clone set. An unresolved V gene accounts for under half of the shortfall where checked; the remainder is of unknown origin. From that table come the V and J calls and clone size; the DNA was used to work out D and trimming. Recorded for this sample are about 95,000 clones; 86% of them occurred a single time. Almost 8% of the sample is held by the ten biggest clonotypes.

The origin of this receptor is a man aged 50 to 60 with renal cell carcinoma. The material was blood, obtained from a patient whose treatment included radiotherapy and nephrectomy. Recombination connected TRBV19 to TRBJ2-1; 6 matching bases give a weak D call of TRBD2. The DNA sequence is TGTGCCAGTAGTCCCCGGGGGTACAATGAGCAGTTCTTC. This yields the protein CASSPRGYNEQFF.